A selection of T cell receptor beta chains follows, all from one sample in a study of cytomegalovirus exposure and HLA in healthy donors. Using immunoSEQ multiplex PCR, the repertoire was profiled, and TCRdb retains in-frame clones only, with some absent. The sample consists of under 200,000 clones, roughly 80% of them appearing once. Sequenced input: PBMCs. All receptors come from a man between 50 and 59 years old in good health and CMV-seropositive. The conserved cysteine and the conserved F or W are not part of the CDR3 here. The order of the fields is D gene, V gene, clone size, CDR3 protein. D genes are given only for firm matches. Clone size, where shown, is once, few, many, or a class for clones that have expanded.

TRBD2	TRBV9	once	ASSVERGSSYNEQF
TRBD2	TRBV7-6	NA	ASSLGTSGEETQY
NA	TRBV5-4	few	ASSLEGGATYEQY
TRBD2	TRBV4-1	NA	ASSQERRGGDTDTQY
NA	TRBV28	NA	ASSLSTGWGYT
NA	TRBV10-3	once	AISDLRGRGNQPQH
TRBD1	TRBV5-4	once	ASSWGQGTDTQY
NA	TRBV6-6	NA	ASSYEAGNPQPQH
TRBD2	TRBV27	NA	ASSPSGGSTYEQY
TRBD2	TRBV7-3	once	ASSLTGSGGAQETQY
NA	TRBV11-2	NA	ASSLDPSSSTTQY
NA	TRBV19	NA	ASSMGFGVSAYEQY
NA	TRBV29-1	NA	SAAQGTAGNTIY
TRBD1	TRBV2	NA	ASGGQVNTEAF
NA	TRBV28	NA	ASRPSGVHQPQH
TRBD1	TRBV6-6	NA	ASSAVPGQGEQY
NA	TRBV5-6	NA	ASSPDPEAYEQY
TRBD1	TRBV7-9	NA	ASSLSGQGMNTGELF
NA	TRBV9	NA	ASSVAGGNYEQY
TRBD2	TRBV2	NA	ASRPFSGGHDEQY
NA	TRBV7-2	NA	ASSRQVSSTDTQY
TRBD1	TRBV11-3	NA	ASSLDQGANYEQY
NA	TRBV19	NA	ATSVRSGNTIY
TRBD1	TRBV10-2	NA	ASSRDRAQETQY